This T cell receptor beta chain was recovered during a study of T cell changes during pregnancy in multiple sclerosis (dated by TCRdb to about 2019). Context from the whole study: The study looked at changes in the T cell repertoire across pregnancy in women with multiple sclerosis.

Including cysteine and phenylalanine, the CDR3 has 14 amino acids. CDR3 DNA is the only sequence kept; it has 42 bases, read in frame from the first base. CDR1 and CDR2 were assigned from the germline V gene as SGHTS and YDEGEE. Library preparation used the immunoSEQ multiplex PCR assay. TCRdb re-hosts the immuneACCESS table, in-frame sequences only. Its copies lack some clones; in the studies checked, an unresolved V gene accounts for under half of them, and the cause for the rest is not known. The sample has about 36,000 clones on record, roughly 90% of them singletons. 11% of the sample lies in the top ten. On this clone itself: Its antigen is currently not known. The junction departs from germline at one end; a sequencing error may be responsible.

The sequencing here drew on CD8+ T cells from peripheral blood mononuclear cells, taken in the third trimester of pregnancy. The sequence joins TRBV5-8 to TRBJ2-7, and 12 junction bases match TRBD1. The sequence derives from a female donor with multiple sclerosis, enrolled in a pregnancy study. The CDR3 reads as follows: CASSSGQGATCRDF. The DNA sequence is as follows: TGTGCCAGCAGCTCGGGACAGGGGGCGACTTGTCGAGACTTC.